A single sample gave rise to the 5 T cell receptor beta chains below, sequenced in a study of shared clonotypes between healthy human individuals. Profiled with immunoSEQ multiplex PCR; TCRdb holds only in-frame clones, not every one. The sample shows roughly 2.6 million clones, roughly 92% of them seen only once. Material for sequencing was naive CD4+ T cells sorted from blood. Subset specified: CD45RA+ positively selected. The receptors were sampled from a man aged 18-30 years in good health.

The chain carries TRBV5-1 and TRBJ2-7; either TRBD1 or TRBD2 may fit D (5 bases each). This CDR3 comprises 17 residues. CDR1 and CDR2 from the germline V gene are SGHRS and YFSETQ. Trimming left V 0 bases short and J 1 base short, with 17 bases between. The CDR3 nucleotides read TGCGCCAGCAGCTTGGAGCCGAGGGGCGACCTATCCTACGAGCAGTACTTC. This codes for CASSLEPRGDLSYEQYF.

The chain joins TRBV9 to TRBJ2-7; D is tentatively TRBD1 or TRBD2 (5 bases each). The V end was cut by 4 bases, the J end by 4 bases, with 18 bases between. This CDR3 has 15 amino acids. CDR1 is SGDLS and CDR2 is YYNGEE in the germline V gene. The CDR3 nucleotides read TGTGCCAGCAGCCTCTCGGTGGGGGTATCGTACGAGCAGTACTTC. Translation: CASSLSVGVSYEQYF.

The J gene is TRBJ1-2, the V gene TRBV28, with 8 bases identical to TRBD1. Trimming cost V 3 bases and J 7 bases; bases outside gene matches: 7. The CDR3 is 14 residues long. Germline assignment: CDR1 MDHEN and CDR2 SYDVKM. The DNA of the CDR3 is TGTGCCAGCAGTTTCGGGCAGGGGGCTTTTGGCTACACCTTC. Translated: CASSFGQGAFGYTF.

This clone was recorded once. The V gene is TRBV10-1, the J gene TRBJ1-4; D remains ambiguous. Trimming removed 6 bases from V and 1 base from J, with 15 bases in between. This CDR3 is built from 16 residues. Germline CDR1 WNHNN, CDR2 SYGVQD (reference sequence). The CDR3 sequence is CASRTLTSGTNEKLFF. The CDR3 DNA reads TGCGCCAGCAGGACCCTAACGAGTGGAACTAATGAAAAACTGTTTTTT.

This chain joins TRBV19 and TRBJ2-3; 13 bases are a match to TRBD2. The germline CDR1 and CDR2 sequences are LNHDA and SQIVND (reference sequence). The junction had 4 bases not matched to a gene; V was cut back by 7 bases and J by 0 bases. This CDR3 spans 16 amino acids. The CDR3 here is CASKGTSGTSTDTQYF. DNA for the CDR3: TGTGCCAGTAAAGGGACTAGCGGGACTAGCACAGATACGCAGTATTTT.